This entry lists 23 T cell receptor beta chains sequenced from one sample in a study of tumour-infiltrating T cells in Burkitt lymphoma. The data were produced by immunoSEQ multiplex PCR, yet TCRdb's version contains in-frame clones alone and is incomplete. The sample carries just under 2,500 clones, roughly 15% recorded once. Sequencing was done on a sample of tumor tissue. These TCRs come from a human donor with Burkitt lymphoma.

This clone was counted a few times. Written as DNA, the CDR3 is TGCGCCAGCAGCTTGGAGGCAGCCTCCTATAATTCACCCCTCCACTTT. Translating gives CASSLEAASYNSPLHF. V is TRBV5-1 and J is TRBJ1-6; no clear D gene. The CDR3 is 16 residues long. Germline CDR1 is SGHRS and CDR2 is YFSETQ. Trimming stripped 0 bases from V and 0 bases from J, with 7 bases between.

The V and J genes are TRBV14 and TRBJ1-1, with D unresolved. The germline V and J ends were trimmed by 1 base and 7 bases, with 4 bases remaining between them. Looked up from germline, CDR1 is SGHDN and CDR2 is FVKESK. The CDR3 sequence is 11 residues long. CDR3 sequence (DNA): TGTGCCAGCAGCCAAGGGCTTGAAGCTTTCTTT. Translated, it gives CASSQGLEAFF. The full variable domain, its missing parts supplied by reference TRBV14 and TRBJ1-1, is EAGVTQFPSHSVIEKGQTVTLRCDPISGHDNLYWYRRVMGKEIKFLLHFVKESKQDESGMPNNRFLAERTGGTYSTLKVQPAELEDSGVYFCASSQGLEAFFGQGTRLTVV.

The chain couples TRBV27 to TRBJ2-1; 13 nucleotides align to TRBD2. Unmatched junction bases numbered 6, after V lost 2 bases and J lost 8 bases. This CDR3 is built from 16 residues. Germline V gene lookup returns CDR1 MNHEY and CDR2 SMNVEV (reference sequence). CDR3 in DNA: TGTGCCAGCAGTTTAAGATGGACTAGCGGGGGCCATGAGCAGTTCTTC. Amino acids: CASSLRWTSGGHEQFF.

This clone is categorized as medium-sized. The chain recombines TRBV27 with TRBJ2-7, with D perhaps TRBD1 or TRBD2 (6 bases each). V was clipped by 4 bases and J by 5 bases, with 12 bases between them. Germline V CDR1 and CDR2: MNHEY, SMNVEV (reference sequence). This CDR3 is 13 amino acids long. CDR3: CASSSVGGNEQYF. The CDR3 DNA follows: TGTGCCAGCAGTTCCGTAGGGGGGAACGAGCAGTACTTC.

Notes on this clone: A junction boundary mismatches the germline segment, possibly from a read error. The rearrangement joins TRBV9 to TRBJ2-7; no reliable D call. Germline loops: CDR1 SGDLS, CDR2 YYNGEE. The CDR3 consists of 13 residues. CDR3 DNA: TGTGCCAACAGCGTAGGCAGCCCCTACGAGCAGTACTTC. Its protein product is CANSVGSPYEQYF.

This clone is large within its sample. In DNA, the CDR3 is TGTGCCAGCAGCTTAGGCTCGCGGGGGGGCTTTGGGGCAGATACGCAGTATTTT. Translation: CASSLGSRGGFGADTQYF. The chain is built from TRBV7-6 and TRBJ2-3; 9 bases are shared with TRBD2. Germline assignment: CDR1 SGHVS and CDR2 FNYEAQ. This CDR3 is 18 amino acids long. Germline trimming cut 1 base from V and 4 bases from J; bases unmatched to any gene: 12.

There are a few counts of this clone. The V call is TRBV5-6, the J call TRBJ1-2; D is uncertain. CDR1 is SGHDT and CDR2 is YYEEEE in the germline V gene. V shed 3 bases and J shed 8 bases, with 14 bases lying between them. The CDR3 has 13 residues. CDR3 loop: CASSWARVDGYTF. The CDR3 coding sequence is TGTGCCAGCAGCTGGGCCCGGGTCGACGGCTACACCTTC.

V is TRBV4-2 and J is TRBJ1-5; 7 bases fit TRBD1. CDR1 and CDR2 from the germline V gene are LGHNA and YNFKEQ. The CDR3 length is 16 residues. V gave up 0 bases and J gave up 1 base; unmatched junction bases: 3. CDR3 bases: TGTGCCAGCAGCCAAGATATGGGACAGAGCAATCAGCCCCAGCATTTT. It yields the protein CASSQDMGQSNQPQHF.

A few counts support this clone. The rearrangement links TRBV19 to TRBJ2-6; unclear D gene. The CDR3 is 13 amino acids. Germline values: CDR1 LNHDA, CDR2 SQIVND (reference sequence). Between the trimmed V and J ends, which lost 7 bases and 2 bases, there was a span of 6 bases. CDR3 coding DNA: TGTGCCAGTACCCCGACTGGGGCCAACGTCCTGACTTTC. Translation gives CASTPTGANVLTF.

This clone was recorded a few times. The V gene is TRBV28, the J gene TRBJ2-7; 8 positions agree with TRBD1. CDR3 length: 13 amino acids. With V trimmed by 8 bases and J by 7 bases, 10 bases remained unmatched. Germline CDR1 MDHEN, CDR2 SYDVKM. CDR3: CASSRQGHEEQYF. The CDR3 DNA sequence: TGTGCCAGCTCAAGACAGGGGCACGAGGAGCAGTACTTC.

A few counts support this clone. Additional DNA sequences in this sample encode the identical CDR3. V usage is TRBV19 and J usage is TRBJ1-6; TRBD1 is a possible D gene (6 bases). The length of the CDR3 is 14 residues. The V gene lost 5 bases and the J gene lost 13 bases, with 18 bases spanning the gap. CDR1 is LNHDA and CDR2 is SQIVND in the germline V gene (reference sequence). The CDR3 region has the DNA TGTGCCAGTAGTTCGACAGGCCCCCTGGGGCCCCTCCACTTT. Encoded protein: CASSSTGPLGPLHF.

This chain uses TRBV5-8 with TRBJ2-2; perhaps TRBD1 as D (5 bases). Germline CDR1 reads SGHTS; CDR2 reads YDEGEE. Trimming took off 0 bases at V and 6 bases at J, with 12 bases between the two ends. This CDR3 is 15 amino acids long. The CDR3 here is CASSLVGRVAGELFF. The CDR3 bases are TGTGCCAGCAGCTTGGTTGGCAGGGTGGCCGGGGAGCTGTTTTTT.

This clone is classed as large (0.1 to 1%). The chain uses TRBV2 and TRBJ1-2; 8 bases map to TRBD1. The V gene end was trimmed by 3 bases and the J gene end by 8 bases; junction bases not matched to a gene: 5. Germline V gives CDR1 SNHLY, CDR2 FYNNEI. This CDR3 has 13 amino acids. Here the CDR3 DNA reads TGTGCCAGCAGTGAGCGGACAGGGTGGGGCTACACCTTC. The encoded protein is CASSERTGWGYTF. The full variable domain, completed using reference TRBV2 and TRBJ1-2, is EPEVTQTPSHQVTQMGQEVILRCVPISNHLYFYWYRQILGQKVEFLVSFYNNEISEKSEIFDDQFSVERPDGSNFTLKIRSTKLEDSAMYFCASSERTGWGYTFGSGTRLTVV.

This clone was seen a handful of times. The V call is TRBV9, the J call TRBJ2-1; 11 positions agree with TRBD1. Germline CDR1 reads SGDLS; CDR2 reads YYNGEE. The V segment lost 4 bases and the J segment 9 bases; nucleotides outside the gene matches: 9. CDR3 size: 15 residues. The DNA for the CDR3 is TGTGCCAGCAGCCTGGGACAGGGGGTTTCGGGTGAGCAGTTCTTC. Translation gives CASSLGQGVSGEQFF.

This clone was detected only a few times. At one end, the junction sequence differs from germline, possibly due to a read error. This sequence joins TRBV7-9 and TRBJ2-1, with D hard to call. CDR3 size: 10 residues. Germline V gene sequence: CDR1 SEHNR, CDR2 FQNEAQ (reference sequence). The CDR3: CASSFNKQFF. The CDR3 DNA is TGTGCCAGCAGCTTCAATAAGCAGTTCTTC.

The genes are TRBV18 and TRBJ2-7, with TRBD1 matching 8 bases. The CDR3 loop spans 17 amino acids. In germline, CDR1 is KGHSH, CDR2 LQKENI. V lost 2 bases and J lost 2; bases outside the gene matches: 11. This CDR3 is CASSPSLGQGGPYEQYF. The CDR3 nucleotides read TGTGCCAGCTCACCAAGTCTTGGACAGGGAGGTCCCTACGAGCAGTACTTC.

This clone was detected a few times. CDR3 coding DNA: TGCGCCAGCAGCTCCCTGGGACAGGGGATACACGAGCAGTACTTC. Its translation: CASSSLGQGIHEQYF. The chain joins TRBV5-1 to TRBJ2-7; 10 positions agree with TRBD1. Unmatched junction bases numbered 8, after V lost 3 bases and J lost 5 bases. Germline V gene sequence: CDR1 SGHRS, CDR2 YFSETQ. This CDR3 has 15 residues.

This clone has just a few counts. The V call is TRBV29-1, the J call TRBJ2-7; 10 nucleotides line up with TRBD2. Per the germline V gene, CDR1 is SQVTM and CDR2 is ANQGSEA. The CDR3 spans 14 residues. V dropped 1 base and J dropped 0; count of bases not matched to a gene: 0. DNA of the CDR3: TGCAGCGTTGAAGGGACTAGCGGCTCCTACGAGCAGTACTTC. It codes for CSVEGTSGSYEQYF.

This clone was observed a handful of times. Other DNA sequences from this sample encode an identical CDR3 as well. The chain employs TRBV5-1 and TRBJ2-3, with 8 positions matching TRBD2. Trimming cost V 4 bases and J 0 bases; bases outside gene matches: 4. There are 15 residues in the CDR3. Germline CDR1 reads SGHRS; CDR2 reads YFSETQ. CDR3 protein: CASSLGLASTDTQYF. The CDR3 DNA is TGCGCCAGCAGCCTAGGACTAGCAAGCACAGATACGCAGTATTTT. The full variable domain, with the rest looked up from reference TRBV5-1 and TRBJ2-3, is KAGVTQTPRYLIKTRGQQVTLSCSPISGHRSVSWYQQTPGQGLQFLFEYFSETQRNKGNFPGRFSGRQFSNSRSEMNVSTLELGDSALYLCASSLGLASTDTQYFGPGTRLTVL.

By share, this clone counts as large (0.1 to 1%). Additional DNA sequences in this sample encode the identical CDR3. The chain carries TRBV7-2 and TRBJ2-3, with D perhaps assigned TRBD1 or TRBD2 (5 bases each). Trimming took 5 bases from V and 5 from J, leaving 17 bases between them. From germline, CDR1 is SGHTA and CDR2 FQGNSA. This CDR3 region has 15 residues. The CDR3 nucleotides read TGTGCCAGCAGCCAAACCCGGGGCCGGGGAGATACGCAGTATTTT. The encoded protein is CASSQTRGRGDTQYF.

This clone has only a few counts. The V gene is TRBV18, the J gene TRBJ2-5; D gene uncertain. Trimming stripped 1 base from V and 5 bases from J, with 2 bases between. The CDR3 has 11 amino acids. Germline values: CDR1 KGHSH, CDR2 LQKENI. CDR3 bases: TGTGCCAGCTCACCACAGGAGACCCAGTACTTC. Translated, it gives CASSPQETQYF.

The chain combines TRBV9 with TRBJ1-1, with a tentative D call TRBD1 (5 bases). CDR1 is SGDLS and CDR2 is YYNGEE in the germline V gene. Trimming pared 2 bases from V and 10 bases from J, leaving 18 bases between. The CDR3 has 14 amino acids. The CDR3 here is CASSVPRDLDRAFF. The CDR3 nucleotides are TGTGCCAGCAGCGTTCCCCGGGACCTAGACAGAGCTTTCTTT.

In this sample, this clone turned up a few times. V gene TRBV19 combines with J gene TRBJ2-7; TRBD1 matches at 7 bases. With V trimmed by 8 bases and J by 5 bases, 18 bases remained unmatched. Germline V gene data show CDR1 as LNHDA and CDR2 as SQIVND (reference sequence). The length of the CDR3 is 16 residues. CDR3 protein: CASSKNRGGSGNEQYF. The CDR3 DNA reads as TGTGCCAGTTCCAAAAACAGGGGCGGGTCTGGAAACGAGCAGTACTTC.